Listed below are T cell receptor beta chains from one sample, sequenced in a study of blood T cell repertoires in COVID-19. Sequencing used immunoSEQ multiplex PCR; TCRdb keeps in-frame clones, though not all of them. The data show 200,000 to 300,000 clones, around 81% seen once. Sequenced material: peripheral blood. These TCRs come from a man younger than 45 who had recovered from COVID-19. Each CDR3 is given with its conserved first and last residue. The D gene is left open where the match is weak. The size of a clone is reported for some rows only, either as once, few or many, or as a class for expanded clones.

TRBV6-6	TRBD1	TRBJ1-6	.	TGTGCCAGCAGTTACACGGACGGGACAGATAATTCACCCCTCCACTTT	CASSYTDGTDNSPLHF
TRBV4-2	TRBD2	TRBJ2-2	.	TGTGCCAGCAGCCAAGAGGGGACTAGCGGCCACTCGAACACCGGGGAGCTGTTTTTT	CASSQEGTSGHSNTGELFF
TRBV29-1	.	TRBJ1-1	.	TGCAGCGTTGGCGCTTCGACATCGATGAACACTGAAGCTTTCTTT	CSVGASTSMNTEAFF
TRBV7-9	.	TRBJ2-6	.	TGTGCCAGCAGCTTAGATCGGGGCGTCCTGACTTTC	CASSLDRGVLTF
TRBV12-3/TRBV12-4	.	TRBJ2-5	.	TGTGCCAGCAGTTTAGGGACTGTGGAGACCCAGTACTTC	CASSLGTVETQYF
TRBV7-9	TRBD1	TRBJ1-2	.	TGTGCCAGCAGCTTAGGGACAGGGGCAAGCTATGGCTACACCTTC	CASSLGTGASYGYTF
TRBV5-1	.	TRBJ1-3	.	TGCGCCAGCAGCTTGTTAGGAGCCTCTGGAAACACCATATATTTT	CASSLLGASGNTIYF
TRBV11-1	.	TRBJ2-1	.	TGTGCCAGCAGGCTAGGTACCTACAATGAGCAGTTCTTC	CASRLGTYNEQFF
TRBV18	TRBD2	TRBJ2-6	once	TGTGCCAGCTCTCCACCGGGACTAGCGGGGGTCGGGGCCAACGTCCTGACTTTC	CASSPPGLAGVGANVLTF
TRBV5-6	.	TRBJ1-1	.	TGTGCCAGCAGCTTCCAGATAGGGGGTGAAGCTTTCTTT	CASSFQIGGEAFF
TRBV9	.	TRBJ2-3	once	TGTGCCAGCAGCCCAAGCCGGGGGGCCTTAGATACGCAGTATTTT	CASSPSRGALDTQYF
TRBV28	.	TRBJ1-5	.	TGTGCCAGCAGCATAAGTCGGGCCCAGCATTTT	CASSISRAQHF
TRBV18	.	TRBJ2-6	.	TGTGCCAGCTCACCACCCCAGGGCAAAAGCTCTGGGGCCAACGTCCTGACTTTC	CASSPPQGKSSGANVLTF
TRBV4-2	TRBD1	TRBJ2-7	few	TGTGCCAGCAGCCAAGAAGGGACAGCCGCCTACGAGCAGTACTTC	CASSQEGTAAYEQYF
TRBV11-3	TRBD2	TRBJ2-1	.	TGTGCCAGCAGCTTCCGACTAGCCTATGAGCAGTTCTTC	CASSFRLAYEQFF
TRBV5-1	.	TRBJ1-1	.	TGCGCCAGCAGCCAACTACCGGGGGACACTGAAGCTTTCTTT	CASSQLPGDTEAFF
TRBV21-1	.	TRBJ2-1	.	TGTGCCAGCAGCAAACACAATCCGACTAGCGGGGGGATCAACAATGAGCAGTTCTTC	CASSKHNPTSGGINNEQFF
TRBV7-2	TRBD2	TRBJ2-2	.	TGTGCCAGCAGCCCACAACCGGGGGGGCGGGCCGGGGAGCTGTTTTTT	CASSPQPGGRAGELFF
TRBV5-6	TRBD2	TRBJ2-1	.	TGTGCCAGCAGCTTGAGACTAGCTGGCCATGAGCAGTTCTTC	CASSLRLAGHEQFF
TRBV5-1	.	TRBJ2-3	.	TGCGCCAGCAGCTTGTATCTTGCGGGACCGCAGTATTTT	CASSLYLAGPQYF
TRBV5-1	.	TRBJ1-6	.	TGCGCCAGCAGCTTAAGGTACGACAGCGAGAGATCACCCCTCCACTTT	CASSLRYDSERSPLHF
TRBV5-1	.	TRBJ2-4	.	TGCGCCAGCAGATTTAGGGCCGGGAAATCGTACATTCAGTACTTC	CASRFRAGKSYIQYF
TRBV7-9	.	TRBJ2-1	.	TGTGCCAGCAGCTTAGAGGTGGGGGCCCTCAATGAGCAGTTCTTC	CASSLEVGALNEQFF
TRBV5-6	TRBD2	TRBJ2-5	.	TGTGCCAGCAGCTTGACTAGCGGGGGGACCGGGACCCAGTACTTC	CASSLTSGGTGTQYF
TRBV6-6	.	TRBJ2-7	once	TGTGCCAGCAGTCACAATCTTTACGGGTTCTCCTACGAGCAGTACTTC	CASSHNLYGFSYEQYF
TRBV18	TRBD1	TRBJ2-3	.	TGTGCCAGCTCACGAGGACAGGGGTCAGATACGCAGTATTTT	CASSRGQGSDTQYF
TRBV4-2	.	TRBJ2-2	.	TGTGCCAGCAGCCAACACACCACGGGGGTCGACACCGGGGAGCTGTTTTTT	CASSQHTTGVDTGELFF
TRBV9	.	TRBJ2-2	.	TGTGCCAGCACCGCCCGGGAAGGACCCAGCTTGGGGGAGCTGTTTTTT	CASTAREGPSLGELFF
TRBV2	TRBD1	TRBJ1-5	once	TGTGCCAGCAGTGAACAGGGGGGACCTAATCAGCCCCAGCATTTT	CASSEQGGPNQPQHF
TRBV6-6	.	TRBJ1-4	.	TGTGCCAGCAACACCCACGCCAAGGAAAAACTGTTTTTT	CASNTHAKEKLFF
TRBV19	.	TRBJ2-1	.	TGTGCCAGTAGTCCCGGGGATGAGCAGTTCTTC	CASSPGDEQFF
TRBV2	TRBD2	TRBJ2-5	few	TGTGCCAGCACGGTAGGGACTAGCTGGCAAGAGACCCAGTACTTC	CASTVGTSWQETQYF
TRBV7-8	TRBD2	TRBJ2-4	once	TGTGCCAGCAGCCAACCCTTTAGCGGGGGGGTGAACATTCAGTACTTC	CASSQPFSGGVNIQYF
TRBV12-5	TRBD1	TRBJ2-1	.	TGTGCTAGTGGTTTCCTCCCCGGGACAGGGACGAATGAGCAGTTCTTC	CASGFLPGTGTNEQFF
TRBV18	.	TRBJ1-2	.	TGTGCCAGCTCGGCAACAGGGTTACGCAACTATGGCTACACCTTC	CASSATGLRNYGYTF
TRBV18	.	TRBJ1-1	.	TGTGCCAGCTCACCAACGTCCTTCAGGACTGAAGCTTTCTTT	CASSPTSFRTEAFF
TRBV28	.	TRBJ1-2	.	TGTGCCAGCAAGATGGGAGGGCCGTATGGCTACACCTTC	CASKMGGPYGYTF
TRBV2	TRBD1	TRBJ1-1	once	TGTGCCAGCAGTGCCACAGGGGTTAACGCTGAAGCTTTCTTT	CASSATGVNAEAFF
TRBV27	TRBD2	TRBJ2-4	.	TGTGCCAGCAGTTATGCCGGGGGGGCCGGGGTTCAGTACTTC	CASSYAGGAGVQYF
TRBV13	TRBD1	TRBJ1-1	once	TGTGCCAGCAGCAACCCGGGACAGTTAACTGAAGCTTTCTTT	CASSNPGQLTEAFF
TRBV2	.	TRBJ1-1	.	TGTGCCAGCGGCCGGGTACCTACGGTTGAAGCTTTCTTT	CASGRVPTVEAFF
TRBV18	.	TRBJ1-1	.	TGTGCCAGCTCACCACTGATCGTAACAGGAAAGAACACTGAAGCTTTCTTT	CASSPLIVTGKNTEAFF
TRBV3-1/TRBV3-2	.	TRBJ1-1	.	TGTGCCAGCAGCCATAGGACATCTAACACTGAAGCTTTCTTT	CASSHRTSNTEAFF
TRBV5-1	TRBD1	TRBJ2-3	once	TGCGCCAGCAGCCATGGGACAGGGGAGGATACGCAGTATTTT	CASSHGTGEDTQYF
TRBV5-1	TRBD2	TRBJ2-3	.	TGCGCCAGCAGCTTGGGCCTAGCGGAATTTACAGATACGCAGTATTTT	CASSLGLAEFTDTQYF
TRBV19	TRBD1	TRBJ1-2	.	TGTGCCACCACGACGACAGGGGATGCTATCTATGGCTACACCTTC	CATTTTGDAIYGYTF
TRBV28	.	TRBJ2-3	.	TGTGCCAGCAGTTTGGAGGGTCCCCTCCGGAATACGCAGTATTTT	CASSLEGPLRNTQYF
TRBV9	.	TRBJ1-6	.	TGTGCCAGCACGAGCAGAGGCTTTGGGTCACCCCTCCACTTT	CASTSRGFGSPLHF
TRBV5-6	.	TRBJ2-3	.	TGTGCCAGCAGCTTCTCCCAGCCCGGGGATACGCAGTATTTT	CASSFSQPGDTQYF
TRBV5-4	.	TRBJ2-7	.	TGTGCCAGCAGCTTGTCTCAGGGTCATTTCGAGCAGTACTTC	CASSLSQGHFEQYF
TRBV5-8	.	TRBJ1-2	.	TGTGCCAGCAGCTTCAAGGGGGATGGCTACACCTTC	CASSFKGDGYTF
TRBV7-2	.	TRBJ2-1	.	TGTGCCAGCAGCCTGTCGGGGACATACAATGAGCAGTTCTTC	CASSLSGTYNEQFF